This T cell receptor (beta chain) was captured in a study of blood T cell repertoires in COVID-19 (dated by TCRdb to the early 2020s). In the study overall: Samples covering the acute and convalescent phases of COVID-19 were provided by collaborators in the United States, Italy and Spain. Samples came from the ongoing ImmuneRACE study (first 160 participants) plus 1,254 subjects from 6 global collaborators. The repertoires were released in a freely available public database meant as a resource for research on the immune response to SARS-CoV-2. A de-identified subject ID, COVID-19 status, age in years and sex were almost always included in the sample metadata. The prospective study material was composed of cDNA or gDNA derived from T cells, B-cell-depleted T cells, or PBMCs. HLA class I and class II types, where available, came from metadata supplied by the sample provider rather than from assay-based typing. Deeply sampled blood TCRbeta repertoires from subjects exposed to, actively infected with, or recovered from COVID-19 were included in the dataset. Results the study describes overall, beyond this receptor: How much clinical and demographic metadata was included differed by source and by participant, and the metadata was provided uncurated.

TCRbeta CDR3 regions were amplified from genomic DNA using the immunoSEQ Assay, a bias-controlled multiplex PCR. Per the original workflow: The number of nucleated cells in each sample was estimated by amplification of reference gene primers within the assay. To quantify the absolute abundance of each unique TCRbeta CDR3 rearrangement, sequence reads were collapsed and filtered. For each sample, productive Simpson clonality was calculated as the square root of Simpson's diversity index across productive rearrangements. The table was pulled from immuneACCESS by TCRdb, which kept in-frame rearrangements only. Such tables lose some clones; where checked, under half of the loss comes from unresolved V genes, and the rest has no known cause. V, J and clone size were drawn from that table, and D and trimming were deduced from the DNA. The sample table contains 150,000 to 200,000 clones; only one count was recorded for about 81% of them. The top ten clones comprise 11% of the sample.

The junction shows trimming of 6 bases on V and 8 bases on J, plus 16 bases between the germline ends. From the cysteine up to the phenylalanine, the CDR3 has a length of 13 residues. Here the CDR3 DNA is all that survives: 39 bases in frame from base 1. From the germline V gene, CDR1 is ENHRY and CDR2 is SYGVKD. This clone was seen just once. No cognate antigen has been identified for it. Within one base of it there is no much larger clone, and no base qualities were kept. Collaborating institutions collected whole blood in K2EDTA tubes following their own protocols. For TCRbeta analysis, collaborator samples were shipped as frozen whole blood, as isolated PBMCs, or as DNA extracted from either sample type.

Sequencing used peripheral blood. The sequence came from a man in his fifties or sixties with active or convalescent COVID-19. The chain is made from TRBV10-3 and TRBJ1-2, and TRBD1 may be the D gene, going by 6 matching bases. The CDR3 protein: CAISQTGFEGYTF. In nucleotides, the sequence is TGTGCCATCAGCCAGACAGGTTTCGAAGGCTACACCTTC.